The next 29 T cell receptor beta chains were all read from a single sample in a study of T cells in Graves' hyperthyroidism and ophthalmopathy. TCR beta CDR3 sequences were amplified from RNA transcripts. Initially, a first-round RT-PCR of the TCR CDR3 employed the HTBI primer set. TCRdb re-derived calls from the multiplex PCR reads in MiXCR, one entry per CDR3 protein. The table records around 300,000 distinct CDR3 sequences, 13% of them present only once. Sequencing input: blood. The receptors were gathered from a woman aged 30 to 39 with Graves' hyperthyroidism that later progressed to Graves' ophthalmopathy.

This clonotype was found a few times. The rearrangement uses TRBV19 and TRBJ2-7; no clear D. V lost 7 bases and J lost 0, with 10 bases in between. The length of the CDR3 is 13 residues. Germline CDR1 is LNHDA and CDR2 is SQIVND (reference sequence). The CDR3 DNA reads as TGTGCCAGTAAAGGCCGCCACTCCTACGAGCAGTACTTC. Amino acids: CASKGRHSYEQYF. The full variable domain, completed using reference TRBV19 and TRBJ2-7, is DGGITQSPKYLFRKEGQNVTLSCEQNLNHDAMYWYRQDPGQGLRLIYYSQIVNDFQKGDIAEGYSVSREKKESFPLTVTSAQKNPTAFYLCASKGRHSYEQYFGPGTRLTVT.

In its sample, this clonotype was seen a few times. CDR3 DNA sequence: TGTGCCAGCAGCTTCAGGGGATACGACACAGATACGCAGTATTTT. This sequence encodes CASSFRGYDTDTQYF. The V call is TRBV9, the J call TRBJ2-3; D is possibly TRBD1 (6 bases). The CDR3 loop spans 15 amino acids. V lost 4 bases and J 2 bases, leaving 14 bases between the germline ends. Looked up from germline, CDR1 is SGDLS and CDR2 is YYNGEE.

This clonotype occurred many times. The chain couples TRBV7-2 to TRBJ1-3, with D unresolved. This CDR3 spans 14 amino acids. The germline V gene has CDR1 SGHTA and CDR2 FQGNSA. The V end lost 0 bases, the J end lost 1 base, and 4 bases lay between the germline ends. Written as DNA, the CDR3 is TGTGCCAGCAGCTTAGCGGCGTCTGGAAACACCATATATTTT. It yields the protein CASSLAASGNTIYF.

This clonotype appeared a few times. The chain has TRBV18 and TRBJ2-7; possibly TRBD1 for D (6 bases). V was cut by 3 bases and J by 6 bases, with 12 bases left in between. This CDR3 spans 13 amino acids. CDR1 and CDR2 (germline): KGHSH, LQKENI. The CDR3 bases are TGTGCCAGCTCACCGAGCAGGGGATTCGAGCAGTACTTC. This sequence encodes CASSPSRGFEQYF. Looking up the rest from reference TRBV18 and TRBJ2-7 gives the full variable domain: NAGVMQNPRHLVRRRGQEARLRCSPMKGHSHVYWYRQLPEEGLKFMVYLQKENIIDESGMPKERFSAEFPKEGPSILRIQQVVRGDSAAYFCASSPSRGFEQYFGPGTRLTVT.

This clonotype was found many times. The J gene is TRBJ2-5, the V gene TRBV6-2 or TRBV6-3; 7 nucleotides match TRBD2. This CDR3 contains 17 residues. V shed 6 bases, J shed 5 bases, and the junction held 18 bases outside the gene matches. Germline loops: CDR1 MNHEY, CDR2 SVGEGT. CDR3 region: CASSTARGRGPPETQYF. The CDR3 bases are TGTGCCAGCAGCACCGCTCGCGGGAGAGGGCCCCCGGAGACCCAGTACTTC.

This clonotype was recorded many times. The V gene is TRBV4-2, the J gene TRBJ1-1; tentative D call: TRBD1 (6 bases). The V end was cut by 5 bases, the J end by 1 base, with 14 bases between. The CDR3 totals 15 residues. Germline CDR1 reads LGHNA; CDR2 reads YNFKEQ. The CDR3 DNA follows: TGTGCCAGCAGCGCATCTGGACAGTCGAACACTGAAGCTTTCTTT. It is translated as CASSASGQSNTEAFF.

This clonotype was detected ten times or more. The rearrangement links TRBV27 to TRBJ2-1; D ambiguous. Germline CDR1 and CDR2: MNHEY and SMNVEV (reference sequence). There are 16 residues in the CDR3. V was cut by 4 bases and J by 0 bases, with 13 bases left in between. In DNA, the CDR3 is TGTGCCAGCAGTTCCCCGTCGATAAGCTCCTACAATGAGCAGTTCTTC. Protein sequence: CASSSPSISSYNEQFF.

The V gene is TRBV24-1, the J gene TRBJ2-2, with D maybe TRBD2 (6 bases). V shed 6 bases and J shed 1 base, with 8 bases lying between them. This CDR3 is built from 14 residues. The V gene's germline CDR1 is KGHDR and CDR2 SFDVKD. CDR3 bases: TGTGCCACCAGTTTTAGCGGGAACACCGGGGAGCTGTTTTTT. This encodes CATSFSGNTGELFF.

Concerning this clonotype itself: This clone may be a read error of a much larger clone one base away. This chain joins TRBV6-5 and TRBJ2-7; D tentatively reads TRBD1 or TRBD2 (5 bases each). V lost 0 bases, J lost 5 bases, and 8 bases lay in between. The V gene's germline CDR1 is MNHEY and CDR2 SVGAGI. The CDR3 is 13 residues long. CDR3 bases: TGTGCCAGCAGTTACTCGACAGCGGACGAGCAGTACTTC. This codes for CASSYSTADEQYF.

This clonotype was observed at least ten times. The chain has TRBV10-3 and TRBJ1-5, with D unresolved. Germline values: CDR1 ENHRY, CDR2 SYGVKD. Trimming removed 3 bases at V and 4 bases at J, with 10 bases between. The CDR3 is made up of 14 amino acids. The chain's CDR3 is CAISELGRNQPQHF. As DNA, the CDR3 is TGTGCCATCAGTGAATTAGGCCGGAATCAGCCCCAGCATTTT.

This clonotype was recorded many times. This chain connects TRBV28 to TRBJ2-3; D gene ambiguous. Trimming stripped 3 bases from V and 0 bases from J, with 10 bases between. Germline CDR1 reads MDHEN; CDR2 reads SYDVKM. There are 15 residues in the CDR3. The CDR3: CASSFGPRSTDTQYF. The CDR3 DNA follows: TGTGCCAGCAGTTTTGGACCCCGAAGCACAGATACGCAGTATTTT.

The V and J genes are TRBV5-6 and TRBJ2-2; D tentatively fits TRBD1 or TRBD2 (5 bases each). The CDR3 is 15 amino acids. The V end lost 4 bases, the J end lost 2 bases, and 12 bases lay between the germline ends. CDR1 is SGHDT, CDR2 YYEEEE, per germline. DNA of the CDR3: TGTGCCAGCAGCGAGGGACGGATAAACACCGGGGAGCTGTTTTTT. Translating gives CASSEGRINTGELFF.

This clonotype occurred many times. CDR3 bases: TGTGCCAGCGTCTCTGGAAACACCATATATTTT. Translation: CASVSGNTIYF. The rearrangement uses TRBV28 and TRBJ1-3; no clear D gene. Trimming shortened V by 8 bases and J by 0 bases, and 2 bases separated the two germline ends. The germline V gene has CDR1 MDHEN and CDR2 SYDVKM. The length of the CDR3 is 11 residues.

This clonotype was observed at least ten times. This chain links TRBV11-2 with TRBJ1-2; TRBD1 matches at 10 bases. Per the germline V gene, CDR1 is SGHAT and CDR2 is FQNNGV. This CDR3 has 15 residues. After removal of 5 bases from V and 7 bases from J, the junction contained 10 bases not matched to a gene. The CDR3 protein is CASSPRFGQGVGYTF. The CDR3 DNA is TGTGCCAGCAGCCCAAGATTCGGACAGGGGGTTGGCTACACCTTC.

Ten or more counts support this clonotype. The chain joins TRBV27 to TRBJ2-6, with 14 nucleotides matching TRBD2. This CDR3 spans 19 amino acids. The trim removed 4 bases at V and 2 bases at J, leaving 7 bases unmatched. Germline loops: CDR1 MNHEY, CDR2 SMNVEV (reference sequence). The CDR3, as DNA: TGTGCCAGCAGTTCACCAGGACTAGCGGGAGGACCTGGGGCCAACGTCCTGACTTTC. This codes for CASSSPGLAGGPGANVLTF.

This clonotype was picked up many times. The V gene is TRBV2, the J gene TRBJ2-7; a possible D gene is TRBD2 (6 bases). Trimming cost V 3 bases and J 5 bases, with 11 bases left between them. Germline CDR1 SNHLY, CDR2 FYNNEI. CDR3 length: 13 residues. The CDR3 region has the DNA TGTGCCAGCAGTGATTTGGGGGGTCACGAGCAGTACTTC. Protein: CASSDLGGHEQYF.

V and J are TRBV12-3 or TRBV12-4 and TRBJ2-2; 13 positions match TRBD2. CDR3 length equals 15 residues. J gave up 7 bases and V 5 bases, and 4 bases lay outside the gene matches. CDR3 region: CASSGTSGNVGELFF. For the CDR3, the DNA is TGTGCCAGCAGTGGGACTAGCGGGAACGTCGGGGAGCTGTTTTTT.

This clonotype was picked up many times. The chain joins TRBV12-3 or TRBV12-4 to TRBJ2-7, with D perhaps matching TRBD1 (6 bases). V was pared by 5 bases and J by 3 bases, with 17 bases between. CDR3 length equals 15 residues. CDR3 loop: CASSPQGASIYEQYF. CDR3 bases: TGTGCCAGCAGTCCACAGGGAGCCTCTATCTACGAGCAGTACTTC.

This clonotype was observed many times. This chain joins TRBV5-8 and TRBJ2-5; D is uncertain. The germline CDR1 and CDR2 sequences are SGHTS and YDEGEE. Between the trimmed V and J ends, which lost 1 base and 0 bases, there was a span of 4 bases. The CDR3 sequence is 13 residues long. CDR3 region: CASSLMYQETQYF. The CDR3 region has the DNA TGTGCCAGCAGCTTGATGTACCAAGAGACCCAGTACTTC.

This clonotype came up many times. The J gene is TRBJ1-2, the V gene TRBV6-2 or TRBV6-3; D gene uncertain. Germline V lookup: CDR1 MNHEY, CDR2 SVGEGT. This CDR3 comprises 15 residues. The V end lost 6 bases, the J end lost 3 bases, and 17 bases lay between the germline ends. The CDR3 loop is CASSHSGRGYYGYTF. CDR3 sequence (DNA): TGTGCCAGCAGCCACTCAGGCCGTGGTTACTATGGCTACACCTTC.

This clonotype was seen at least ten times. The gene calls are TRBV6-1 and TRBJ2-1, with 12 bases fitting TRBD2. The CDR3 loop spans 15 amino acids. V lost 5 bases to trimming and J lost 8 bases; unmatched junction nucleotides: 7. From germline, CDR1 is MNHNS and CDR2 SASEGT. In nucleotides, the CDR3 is TGTGCCAGCAGTCCGACTAGCGGGAGTACAGATGAGCAGTTCTTC. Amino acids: CASSPTSGSTDEQFF.

Here the CDR3 DNA reads TGCGCCAGCAGCCAAGCGCGACTAGCGGGAGTATACGAGCAGTACTTC. Translation: CASSQARLAGVYEQYF. The chain joins TRBV4-3 to TRBJ2-7; the match to TRBD2 covers 12 bases. The germline CDR1 and CDR2 sequences are LGHNA and YSLEER. J lost 4 bases, V lost 1 base, and 5 bases had no gene match. The CDR3 contains 16 residues.

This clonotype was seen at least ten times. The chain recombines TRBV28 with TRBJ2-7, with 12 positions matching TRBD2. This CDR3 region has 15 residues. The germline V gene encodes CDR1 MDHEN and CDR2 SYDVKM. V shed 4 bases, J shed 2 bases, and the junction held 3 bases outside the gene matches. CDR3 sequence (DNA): TGTGCCAGCAGTTCCGGACTAGCGGGGCCCTACGAGCAGTACTTC. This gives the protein CASSSGLAGPYEQYF. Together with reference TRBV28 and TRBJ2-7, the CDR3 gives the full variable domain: DVKVTQSSRYLVKRTGEKVFLECVQDMDHENMFWYRQDPGLGLRLIYFSYDVKMKEKGDIPEGYSVSREKKERFSLILESASTNQTSMYLCASSSGLAGPYEQYFGPGTRLTVT.

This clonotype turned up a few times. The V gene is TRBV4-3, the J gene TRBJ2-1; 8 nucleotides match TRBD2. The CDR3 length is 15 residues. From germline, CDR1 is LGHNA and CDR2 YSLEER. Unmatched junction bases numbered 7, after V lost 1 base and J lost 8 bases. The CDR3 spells CASSQGGTSRYEQFF. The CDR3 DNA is TGCGCCAGCAGCCAAGGTGGGACTAGTAGGTATGAGCAGTTCTTC.

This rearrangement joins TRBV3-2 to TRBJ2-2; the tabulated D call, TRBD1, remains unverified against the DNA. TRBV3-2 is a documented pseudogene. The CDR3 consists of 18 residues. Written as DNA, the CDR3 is TGTGCCAGCAGCCTACCCGGACGGGACAGACTACCCTATAGGGAGCTGTCTTTT. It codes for CASSLPGRDRLPYRELSF.

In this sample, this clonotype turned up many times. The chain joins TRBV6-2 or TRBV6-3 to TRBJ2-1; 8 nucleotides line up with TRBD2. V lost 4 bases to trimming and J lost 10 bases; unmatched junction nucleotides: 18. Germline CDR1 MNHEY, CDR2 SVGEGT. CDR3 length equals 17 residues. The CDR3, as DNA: TGTGCCAGCAGTTCCCGACCCCTAGCGGGTAGGCGTCGGGAGCAGTTCTTC. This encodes CASSSRPLAGRRREQFF.

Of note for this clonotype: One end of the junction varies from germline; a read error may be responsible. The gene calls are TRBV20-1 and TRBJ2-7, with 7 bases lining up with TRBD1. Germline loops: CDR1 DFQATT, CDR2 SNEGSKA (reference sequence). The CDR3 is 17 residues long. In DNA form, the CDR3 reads TGCAGTGCTGGAGATTACGACAGGGTAATAAGTAACTACGAGCAGTACTTC. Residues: CSAGDYDRVISNYEQYF.

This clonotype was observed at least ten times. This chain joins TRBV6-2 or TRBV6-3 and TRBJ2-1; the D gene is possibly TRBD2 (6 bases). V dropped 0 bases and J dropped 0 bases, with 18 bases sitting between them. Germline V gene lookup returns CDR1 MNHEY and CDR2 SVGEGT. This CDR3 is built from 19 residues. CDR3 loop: CASSYSASAVLSSYNEQFF. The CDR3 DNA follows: TGTGCCAGCAGTTACTCTGCTAGCGCGGTCCTAAGCTCCTACAATGAGCAGTTCTTC.

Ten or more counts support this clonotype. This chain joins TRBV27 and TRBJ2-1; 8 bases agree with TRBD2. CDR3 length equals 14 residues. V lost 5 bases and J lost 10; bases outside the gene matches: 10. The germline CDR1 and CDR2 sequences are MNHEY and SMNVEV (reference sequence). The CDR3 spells CASSAYSGIEEQFF. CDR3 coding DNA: TGTGCCAGCAGTGCGTATAGCGGGATCGAAGAGCAGTTCTTC.